This T cell receptor beta chain was obtained from a study of blood T cell repertoires in COVID-19. In the study overall: Samples of COVID-19 (acute and convalescent) were obtained from the United States, Italy and Spain. T cells, B-cell-depleted T cells, or PBMCs provided the cDNA or gDNA that served as material.

In the source study's methods: Reference gene primer amplification yielded estimated nucleated cell counts. TCRdb keeps only in-frame clones here, not all; method: immunoSEQ multiplex PCR. Clone size and V and J calls were adopted from that table, with D and trimming inferred from the DNA. The table lists 25,000 to 35,000 clones, about 91% of them singletons. The junction had 10 bases not matched to a gene; V was cut back by 4 bases and J by 9 bases. The CDR3 is made up of 15 amino acids. Germline values: CDR1 MNHEY, CDR2 SVGAGI. The genes are TRBV6-5 and TRBJ2-1; 9 bases map to TRBD2. The receptor comes from a man in his fifties with active COVID-19. Sequenced material: peripheral blood. The CDR3 DNA sequence: TGTGCCAGCAGTTCCCCAGGGCTAGCGGGGACTGAGCAGTTCTTC. It translates to CASSSPGLAGTEQFF.